Shown below are 26 T cell receptor beta chains from a single sample sequenced in a study of blood T cell repertoires in COVID-19. The assay was immunoSEQ multiplex PCR, and TCRdb's table has in-frame clones only and misses some. Among around 140,000 clones listed, around 89% were seen once. Specimen: peripheral blood. The receptors here all came from a man aged 70 or older with active COVID-19.

The chain carries TRBV14 and TRBJ1-1; 7 nucleotides agree with TRBD1. V was clipped by 4 bases and J by 2 bases; unmatched bases: 7. The CDR3 spans 15 residues. CDR1 is SGHDN, CDR2 FVKESK, per germline. CDR3 coding DNA: TGTGCCAGCAGCCCAAGGGGGACAGCCAACACTGAAGCTTTCTTT. Translation gives CASSPRGTANTEAFF.

The gene calls are TRBV6-2 or TRBV6-3 and TRBJ1-2; D unresolved. The CDR3 runs to 13 residues. Between the trimmed V and J ends, which lost 6 bases and 7 bases, there was a span of 15 bases. The germline gives CDR1 MNHEY, CDR2 SVGEGT. Written as DNA, the CDR3 is TGTGCCAGCAGCCCCGATACTCTTATTGGCTACACCTTC. Its protein is CASSPDTLIGYTF.

The J gene is TRBJ2-7, the V gene TRBV2; 7 nucleotides agree with TRBD2. Germline CDR1 reads SNHLY; CDR2 reads FYNNEI. With V trimmed by 5 bases and J by 0 bases, 10 bases remained unmatched. There are 16 residues in the CDR3. CDR3 DNA: TGTGCCAGCAGTAGCCGGGGAGGGGCGGGCTCCTACGAGCAGTACTTC. Protein: CASSSRGGAGSYEQYF.

J is TRBJ2-7 and V is TRBV7-2; TRBD2 matches 10 bases. Germline CDR1 is SGHTA and CDR2 is FQGNSA. The CDR3 totals 15 residues. The ends lost 1 base at V and 6 bases at J; junction bases unmatched: 6. The CDR3 sequence is CASSLGKLAGLEQYF. Here the CDR3 DNA reads TGTGCCAGCAGCTTAGGTAAACTAGCGGGACTCGAGCAGTACTTC. The full variable domain, in which reference TRBV7-2 and TRBJ2-7 provide the parts outside the CDR3, is GAGVSQSPSNKVTEKGKDVELRCDPISGHTALYWYRQSLGQGLEFLIYFQGNSAPDKSGLPSDRFSAERTGGSVSTLTIQRTQQEDSAVYLCASSLGKLAGLEQYFGPGTRLTVT.

The chain uses TRBV6-5 and TRBJ1-1; 7 nucleotides agree with TRBD1. V was clipped by 0 bases and J by 4 bases; unmatched bases: 2. The CDR3 is 14 amino acids. Germline V gene data show CDR1 as MNHEY and CDR2 as SVGAGI. CDR3 DNA sequence: TGTGCCAGCAGTTACTCTTGGGACAGCACTGAAGCTTTCTTT. This codes for CASSYSWDSTEAFF.

V is TRBV30 and J is TRBJ2-7, with TRBD2 matching over 9 bases. Per germline, CDR1 GTSNPN and CDR2 SVGIG (reference sequence). J was trimmed by 4 bases and V by 1 base; bases with no gene match: 5. The CDR3 consists of 14 residues. Written as DNA, the CDR3 is TGTGCCTGGAGTGGCCCGGGACTAGCTTACGAGCAGTACTTC. Encoded protein: CAWSGPGLAYEQYF.

V usage is TRBV6-2 or TRBV6-3 and J usage is TRBJ2-7, with TRBD2 matching 8 bases. The V and J ends lost 0 bases and 4 bases, in that order; junction bases with no gene match: 8. There are 16 residues in the CDR3. Germline lookup yields CDR1 MNHEY and CDR2 SVGEGT. This CDR3 reads CASSYSNRGRIYEQYF. The DNA of the CDR3 is TGTGCCAGCAGTTACTCGAACCGCGGGAGGATATACGAGCAGTACTTC.

CDR3 in DNA: TGTGCCAGCAGCGTAGAGGGTAGCGGAAACACAGATACGCAGTATTTT. It specifies CASSVEGSGNTDTQYF. The chain couples TRBV9 to TRBJ2-3; a weak D match, TRBD2 (6 bases). Germline loops: CDR1 SGDLS, CDR2 YYNGEE. V lost 0 bases, J lost 2 bases, and 13 bases lay in between. The CDR3 totals 16 residues.

This sequence joins TRBV15 and TRBJ1-3; D remains unclear. The V and J ends lost 4 bases and 0 bases respectively, with 7 bases between them. This CDR3 region has 14 residues. Germline V gene sequence: CDR1 LNHNV, CDR2 YYDKDF (reference sequence). The CDR3 nucleotides are TGTGCCACCAGCATCGGAGTCTCTGGAAACACCATATATTTT. Protein: CATSIGVSGNTIYF.

The rearrangement uses TRBV7-9 and TRBJ2-2; 12 nucleotides align to TRBD2. The CDR3 is made up of 16 amino acids. V lost 2 bases to trimming and J lost 6 bases; unmatched junction nucleotides: 4. Looked up from germline, CDR1 is SEHNR and CDR2 is FQNEAQ (reference sequence). In DNA, the CDR3 is TGTGCCAGCAGCTTACTCGGGACTAGCGGGTCCGGGGAGCTGTTTTTT. It yields the protein CASSLLGTSGSGELFF.

J is TRBJ2-5 and V is TRBV6-1, with TRBD2 identical over 11 bases. Unmatched junction bases numbered 5, after V lost 4 bases and J lost 1 base. In germline, CDR1 is MNHNS, CDR2 SASEGT. This CDR3 has 16 amino acids. The CDR3: CASSVLAGGLQETQYF. Here the CDR3 DNA reads TGTGCCAGCAGTGTTCTAGCGGGAGGCCTCCAAGAGACCCAGTACTTC.

In DNA, the CDR3 is TGTGCCAGTAGTATCCGTGACAGGGGGCTGAAACAGCCCCAGCATTTT. It codes for CASSIRDRGLKQPQHF. This chain joins TRBV19 and TRBJ1-5, with TRBD1 matching 10 bases. Trimming at V came to 3 bases and at J to 7 bases, leaving 9 bases not matched to a gene. The CDR3 extends over 16 amino acids. Germline loops: CDR1 LNHDA, CDR2 SQIVND (reference sequence).

This chain uses TRBV10-3 with TRBJ1-5; possible D gene TRBD1, 6 bases. Germline V gene sequence: CDR1 ENHRY, CDR2 SYGVKD. V was clipped by 4 bases and J by 3 bases, with 10 bases between them. CDR3 length equals 14 residues. The CDR3 nucleotides read TGTGCCATCAGTGGGACAGCCTACAATCAGCCCCAGCATTTT. This encodes CAISGTAYNQPQHF.

V usage is TRBV28 and J usage is TRBJ2-1, with 7 bases matching TRBD2. Germline loops: CDR1 MDHEN, CDR2 SYDVKM. This CDR3 comprises 15 residues. Trimming removed 3 bases from V and 6 bases from J; junction bases left unmatched: 8. As DNA, the CDR3 is TGTGCCAGCAGTTTTCTGTTGGCGGGAGCCAATGAGCAGTTCTTC. Translating it yields CASSFLLAGANEQFF.

V usage is TRBV7-9 and J usage is TRBJ2-7; tentatively, D is TRBD2 (5 bases). This CDR3 is built from 14 residues. Trimming removed 3 bases at V and 3 bases at J, with 12 bases between. Germline CDR1 and CDR2: SEHNR and FQNEAQ (reference sequence). This CDR3 reads CASSFSVVVYEQYF. CDR3 DNA: TGTGCCAGCAGCTTTAGCGTGGTGGTCTACGAGCAGTACTTC.

The chain combines TRBV12-3 or TRBV12-4 with TRBJ2-5; a weak D match, TRBD1 (5 bases). The CDR3 is 13 amino acids. Trimming removed 6 bases at V and 1 base at J, with 9 bases between. In nucleotides, the CDR3 is TGTGCCAGCAGCTCCGACAGCCAAGAGACCCAGTACTTC. Encoded protein: CASSSDSQETQYF.

In this sample, this clone turned up a few times. The chain employs TRBV25-1 and TRBJ1-5; D gene uncertain. V gave up 8 bases and J gave up 1 base, with 15 bases separating them. The CDR3 is 15 amino acids. Germline V gene lookup returns CDR1 MGHDK and CDR2 SYGVNS. DNA of the CDR3: TGTGCCAGCCGCCCGTCCGGGGTAAGCAATCAGCCCCAGCATTTT. It codes for CASRPSGVSNQPQHF.

The chain is built from TRBV6-6 and TRBJ2-5; 10 nucleotides agree with TRBD1. In germline, CDR1 is MNHNY, CDR2 SVGAGI (reference sequence). Trimming took 5 bases from V and 4 from J; bases not matched to a gene: 4. This CDR3 contains 14 residues. CDR3 loop: CASSPRDRGETQYF. The CDR3 coding sequence is TGTGCCAGCAGTCCCCGGGACAGGGGAGAGACCCAGTACTTC.

The V gene is TRBV25-1, the J gene TRBJ1-1; D unresolved. Trimming took off 6 bases at V and 6 bases at J, with 11 bases between the two ends. In germline, CDR1 is MGHDK, CDR2 SYGVNS. This CDR3 has 12 amino acids. Here the CDR3 DNA reads TGTGCCAGCAGGAGGAGCGGGTCTGAAGCTTTCTTT. This codes for CASRRSGSEAFF.

The rearrangement joins TRBV29-1 to TRBJ1-4, with TRBD1 identical over 7 bases. Germline assignment: CDR1 SQVTM and CDR2 ANQGSEA. CDR3 size: 12 residues. V gave up 5 bases and J gave up 6 bases; unmatched junction bases: 3. CDR3 nucleotides: TGCAGCGTTTACCAGGGGGATGAAAAACTGTTTTTT. The encoded protein is CSVYQGDEKLFF.

J is TRBJ1-5 and V is TRBV19; 9 positions match TRBD1. V shed 2 bases and J 3 bases; nucleotides not matched to a gene: 5. Germline V CDR1 and CDR2: LNHDA, SQIVND (reference sequence). The CDR3 totals 16 residues. The CDR3 DNA reads as TGTGCCAGTAGTATACCCGGGACAGGGTTCAATCAGCCCCAGCATTTT. Translating gives CASSIPGTGFNQPQHF. The whole variable domain, filled in from reference TRBV19 and TRBJ1-5, reads DGGITQSPKYLFRKEGQNVTLSCEQNLNHDAMYWYRQDPGQGLRLIYYSQIVNDFQKGDIAEGYSVSREKKESFPLTVTSAQKNPTAFYLCASSIPGTGFNQPQHFGDGTRLSIL.

The V and J genes are TRBV18 and TRBJ1-3; 10 positions match TRBD1. The CDR3 loop spans 16 amino acids. Germline-derived CDR1 and CDR2 are KGHSH and LQKENI. V dropped 4 bases and J dropped 4; count of bases not matched to a gene: 7. The CDR3 reads CASSQDRGFTGNTIYF. The CDR3 DNA follows: TGTGCCAGCTCACAGGACAGGGGGTTTACCGGAAACACCATATATTTT.

The chain combines TRBV10-2 with TRBJ2-7; 10 bases align to TRBD2. The V gene end was trimmed by 6 bases and the J gene end by 0 bases; junction bases not matched to a gene: 2. This CDR3 spans 14 amino acids. CDR1 and CDR2 (germline): WSHSY, SAAADI. CDR3: CASRASGSSYEQYF. For the CDR3, the DNA is TGCGCCAGCAGAGCTAGCGGGAGCTCCTACGAGCAGTACTTC.

This chain uses TRBV5-1 with TRBJ2-1, with 8 bases identical to TRBD1. Germline V CDR1 and CDR2: SGHRS, YFSETQ. The CDR3 loop spans 15 amino acids. Trimming at V came to 0 bases and at J to 4 bases, leaving 3 bases not matched to a gene. CDR3 protein: CASSLGGQAYNEQFF. CDR3 sequence (DNA): TGCGCCAGCAGCTTGGGGGGACAGGCATACAATGAGCAGTTCTTC.

The J gene is TRBJ2-3, the V gene TRBV27; the D gene is possibly TRBD2 (7 bases). The CDR3 is 15 residues long. Trimming left V 7 bases short and J 6 bases short, with 20 bases between. Germline-derived CDR1 and CDR2 are MNHEY and SMNVEV (reference sequence). In nucleotides, the CDR3 is TGTGCCAGCACCCCGGGGGGCGGGAGAGGCGATACGCAGTATTTT. This sequence encodes CASTPGGGRGDTQYF.

This chain connects TRBV18 to TRBJ2-7, with D perhaps TRBD2 (5 bases). The CDR3 loop spans 14 amino acids. Looked up from germline, CDR1 is KGHSH and CDR2 is LQKENI. Trimming took off 3 bases at V and 4 bases at J, with 13 bases between the two ends. Here the CDR3 DNA reads TGTGCCAGCTCACCCGGGCCTAGCCCTTACGAGCAGTACTTC. Its translation: CASSPGPSPYEQYF.